Shown below are 5 T cell receptor beta chains from a single sample sequenced in a study of T cells in Graves' hyperthyroidism and ophthalmopathy. RNA transcripts served as the template for amplifying TCR beta CDR3 regions. Using the HTBI primer set, a first-round RT-PCR was run on the TCR CDR3. TCRdb reprocessed the multiplex PCR reads via MiXCR and lists one record per CDR3 protein. The sample has about 510,000 distinct CDR3 sequences, about 46% seen once. Sequenced: peripheral blood or thyroid tissue (not recorded which). The receptor set was obtained from an adult woman with Graves' disease, either hyperthyroidism or ophthalmopathy (not recorded which).

This chain joins TRBV28 and TRBJ2-5; 15 positions match TRBD2. V trimming: 4 bases; J trimming: 5 bases; junction bases outside the gene matches: 5. The germline V gene encodes CDR1 MDHEN and CDR2 SYDVKM. CDR3 length: 16 residues. As DNA, the CDR3 is TGTGCCAGCAGTTCCCCCGGGACTAGCGGGAGGGAGACCCAGTACTTC. As protein: CASSSPGTSGRETQYF.

CDR3 sequence reads: CASSQGWGLAGGTGELFF. The CDR3 nucleotides read TGTGCCAGCAGCCAAGGATGGGGTCTAGCGGGAGGGACCGGGGAGCTGTTTTTT. The gene calls are TRBV14 and TRBJ2-2, with 12 positions matching TRBD2. This CDR3 region has 18 residues. J gave up 5 bases and V 1 base, and 8 bases lay outside the gene matches. Germline CDR1 SGHDN, CDR2 FVKESK.

In this sample, this clonotype turned up many times. CDR3 protein: CSARTYQETQYF. CDR3 coding DNA: TGCAGTGCCAGGACATATCAAGAGACCCAGTACTTC. The chain links TRBV20-1 to TRBJ2-5, with D perhaps matching TRBD1 (5 bases). The V gene lost 6 bases and the J gene lost 2 bases, with 10 bases spanning the gap. This CDR3 spans 12 amino acids. Per the germline V gene, CDR1 is DFQATT and CDR2 is SNEGSKA (reference sequence).

The chain employs TRBV13 and TRBJ1-5; TRBD1 aligns across 10 bases. Germline CDR1 reads PRHDT; CDR2 reads FYEKMQ (reference sequence). The CDR3 is 13 amino acids. The trim removed 3 bases at V and 13 bases at J, leaving 6 bases unmatched. The CDR3 protein is CASSFSTGGEQHF. DNA of the CDR3: TGTGCCAGCAGCTTCTCGACAGGGGGCGAGCAGCATTTT.

The chain carries TRBV15 and TRBJ2-7; tentative D call: TRBD1 (5 bases). CDR3 length: 13 residues. Looked up from germline, CDR1 is LNHNV and CDR2 is YYDKDF (reference sequence). The germline V and J ends were trimmed by 0 bases and 7 bases, with 10 bases remaining between them. This chain's CDR3 is CATSREDTPEQYF. In DNA, the CDR3 is TGTGCCACCAGCAGAGAGGACACCCCTGAGCAGTACTTC.